This T cell receptor beta chain was found in a study of regulatory T cells in long-lasting Graves disease. The study, taken as a whole, reports: TRBV28, TRBJ1-2 and TRBJ2-5 emerged as the favored segments in persistent disease. Sample size was small, which may have lowered accuracy.

CDR1 is SEHNR, CDR2 FQNEAQ, per germline (reference sequence). The CDR3 is 15 residues long. With V trimmed by 5 bases and J by 5 bases, 8 bases remained unmatched. Time point denoted: persistent/refractory GD, antithyroid drugs over 5 years with positive TRAb. The TCR library was prepared using RNA isolated from PBMCs. Assembly of TCR beta libraries relied on iRepertoire HTBI primers together with Arm-PCR of CDR3 regions. TCRdb used MiXCR to reprocess the multiplex PCR reads, holding one entry per CDR3 protein. The sample consists of over 250,000 distinct CDR3 sequences, around 21% of them appearing once. For this clonotype: Its antigen remains unknown.

The receptor comes from a female donor with Graves disease. The chain carries TRBV7-9 and TRBJ2-2; 7 positions match TRBD1. Sequencing was performed on peripheral blood mononuclear cells (PBMCs), taken when the disease was refractory, from a patient treated with antithyroid drugs. In DNA form, the CDR3 reads TGTGCCAGCAGCATAAGACAGGGTGGGACCGGGGAGCTGTTTTTT. It encodes CASSIRQGGTGELFF.